The 11 T cell receptor beta chains below come from one sample, sequenced in a study of T cells in Graves' hyperthyroidism and ophthalmopathy. RNA transcripts provided the source from which TCR beta CDR3 regions were amplified. TCR CDR3 underwent first-round RT-PCR with the HTBI primer set. TCRdb re-called the multiplex PCR reads with MiXCR, one entry per CDR3 protein. The table records some 580,000 distinct CDR3 sequences, more than 15% of them present only once. The specimen sequenced was blood. The receptors derive from a woman between 40 and 55 years old with Graves' ophthalmopathy.

This clonotype has a handful of counts. The J gene is TRBJ2-2, the V gene TRBV6-2 or TRBV6-3; TRBD2 aligns across 11 bases. V shed 5 bases, J shed 3 bases, and the junction held 11 bases outside the gene matches. The CDR3 runs to 18 residues. Germline V gives CDR1 MNHEY, CDR2 SVGEGT. CDR3 coding DNA: TGTGCCAGCAGTCCCGGGTTAGCGGGGGGGCCGGACACCGGGGAGCTGTTTTTT. This gives the protein CASSPGLAGGPDTGELFF.

This clonotype was observed a handful of times. The V gene is TRBV18, the J gene TRBJ2-5; tentative D call: TRBD2 (6 bases). In germline, CDR1 is KGHSH, CDR2 LQKENI. The CDR3 extends over 14 amino acids. Trimming took off 0 bases at V and 5 bases at J, with 10 bases between the two ends. The CDR3 DNA is TGTGCCAGCTCACCACCGGAGGGTCCTGAGACCCAGTACTTC. Translating gives CASSPPEGPETQYF.

This clonotype was observed a few times. The chain uses TRBV3-1 and TRBJ2-1; the match to TRBD2 covers 7 bases. Germline V gene sequence: CDR1 LGHDT, CDR2 YNNKEL (reference sequence). The V and J ends lost 0 bases and 0 bases, in that order; junction bases with no gene match: 11. The CDR3 has 19 residues. The CDR3 here is CASSQEFPRELPSYNEQFF. DNA for the CDR3: TGTGCCAGCAGCCAAGAGTTCCCGCGGGAGCTTCCCTCCTACAATGAGCAGTTCTTC.

The V call is TRBV3-1, the J call TRBJ2-1, with D tentatively TRBD1 or TRBD2 (5 bases each). From germline, CDR1 is LGHDT and CDR2 YNNKEL (reference sequence). V was cut by 0 bases and J by 10 bases, with 13 bases left in between. The CDR3 consists of 14 residues. Here the CDR3 DNA reads TGTGCCAGCAGCCAAGATTATTGGGGGTTGGAGCAGTTCTTC. This encodes CASSQDYWGLEQFF.

At least ten counts were recorded for this clonotype. In DNA form, the CDR3 reads TGCGCCAGCAGCCCCGGGACAGCCGCCTACAATGAGCAGTTCTTC. This sequence encodes CASSPGTAAYNEQFF. The rearrangement joins TRBV5-1 to TRBJ2-1, with 7 bases aligning to TRBD1. The germline V gene has CDR1 SGHRS and CDR2 YFSETQ. J was trimmed by 2 bases and V by 4 bases; bases with no gene match: 6. The CDR3 runs to 15 residues.

The chain employs TRBV7-9 and TRBJ2-3; possibly TRBD2 for D (6 bases). CDR1 and CDR2 (germline): SEHNR, FQNEAQ (reference sequence). Trimming left V 5 bases short and J 1 base short, with 16 bases between. The CDR3 totals 16 residues. Written as DNA, the CDR3 is TGTGCCAGCAGCCCCCGGGACTGGGCTGGCACAGATACGCAGTATTTT. It specifies CASSPRDWAGTDTQYF.

This clonotype has a count of ten or more. The chain has TRBV6-1 and TRBJ1-1; maybe TRBD1 (6 bases). Trimming stripped 6 bases from V and 4 bases from J, with 18 bases between. The CDR3 loop spans 15 amino acids. CDR1 is MNHNS and CDR2 is SASEGT in the germline V gene. The CDR3 sequence: CASSLDRRQSTEAFF. The CDR3 DNA sequence: TGTGCCAGCAGCCTTGACAGGCGTCAGAGCACTGAAGCTTTCTTT.

This chain joins TRBV9 and TRBJ1-3; unclear D gene. With 3 bases removed from V and 0 bases from J, the gap between germline ends came to 4 bases. Germline CDR1 reads SGDLS; CDR2 reads YYNGEE. This CDR3 comprises 13 residues. This chain's CDR3 is CASSGPSGNTIYF. CDR3 bases: TGTGCCAGCAGCGGTCCCTCTGGAAACACCATATATTTT. Using reference TRBV9 and TRBJ1-3 for the parts outside the CDR3, the full variable domain is DSGVTQTPKHLITATGQRVTLRCSPRSGDLSVYWYQQSLDQGLQFLIQYYNGEERAKGNILERFSAQQFPDLHSELNLSSLELGDSALYFCASSGPSGNTIYFGEGSWLTVV.

The table lists this clonotype with a few counts. The gene calls are TRBV28 and TRBJ1-4; tentative D call: TRBD1 (6 bases). The V end was cut by 3 bases, the J end by 8 bases, with 13 bases between. This CDR3 is 14 amino acids long. CDR1 and CDR2 (germline): MDHEN, SYDVKM. The DNA for the CDR3 is TGTGCCAGCAGTTTCGCGGGGGGCAACGAAAAACTGTTTTTT. Translated, it gives CASSFAGGNEKLFF.

This sequence joins TRBV18 and TRBJ2-7; no clear D gene. The germline gives CDR1 KGHSH, CDR2 LQKENI. The CDR3 length is 16 residues. Trimming shortened V by 0 bases and J by 3 bases, and 15 bases separated the two germline ends. CDR3 in amino acids: CASSPPFPLSDYEQYF. CDR3 coding DNA: TGTGCCAGCTCACCACCTTTCCCTCTCTCGGACTACGAGCAGTACTTC. The whole variable domain, remainder taken from reference TRBV18 and TRBJ2-7, is NAGVMQNPRHLVRRRGQEARLRCSPMKGHSHVYWYRQLPEEGLKFMVYLQKENIIDESGMPKERFSAEFPKEGPSILRIQQVVRGDSAAYFCASSPPFPLSDYEQYFGPGTRLTVT.

J is TRBJ1-2 and V is TRBV7-9; the match to TRBD1 covers 10 bases. The CDR3 totals 13 residues. Germline lookup yields CDR1 SEHNR and CDR2 FQNEAQ (reference sequence). With 8 bases clipped from V and 8 bases from J, the junction kept 8 bases outside the gene matches. The CDR3 region has the DNA TGTGCCAGCGGGGCCCGGGACAGGGGAGGCTACACCTTC. Protein product: CASGARDRGGYTF. Full variable domain (remainder filled in from reference TRBV7-9 and TRBJ1-2): DTGVSQNPRHKITKRGQNVTFRCDPISEHNRLYWYRQTLGQGPEFLTYFQNEAQLEKSRLLSDRFSAERPKGSFSTLEIQRTEQGDSAMYLCASGARDRGGYTFGSGTRLTVV.